The 31 T cell receptor beta chains below all came from one sample that was sequenced in a study of immune evolution from preneoplasia to lung adenocarcinoma. Sequencing used immunoSEQ multiplex PCR; TCRdb keeps in-frame clones, though not all of them. The sample has roughly 6,000 clones; 76% are singletons. Sequencing was carried out using FFPE minimally invasive lung adenocarcinoma tissue. These receptors were collected from a person aged 55 to 79 with lung adenocarcinoma.

This rearrangement joins TRBV7-6 to TRBJ2-1; no clear D gene. The germline CDR1 and CDR2 sequences are SGHVS and FNYEAQ. CDR3 size: 13 residues. Trimming pared 1 base from V and 10 bases from J, leaving 11 bases between. CDR3 residues: CASSLEWDGEQFF. In DNA form, the CDR3 reads TGTGCCAGCAGCTTAGAATGGGATGGGGAGCAGTTCTTC. Using reference TRBV7-6 and TRBJ2-1 for the parts outside the CDR3, the full variable domain is GAGVSQSPRYKVTKRGQDVALRCDPISGHVSLYWYRQALGQGPEFLTYFNYEAQQDKSGLPNDRFSAERPEGSISTLTIQRTEQRDSAMYRCASSLEWDGEQFFGPGTRLTVL.

The chain has TRBV29-1 and TRBJ2-7; no clear D. Trimming stripped 4 bases from V and 3 bases from J, with 4 bases between. The CDR3 contains 10 residues. Germline V gene data show CDR1 as SQVTM and CDR2 as ANQGSEA. This chain's CDR3 is CSVGDYEQYF. In nucleotides, the CDR3 is TGCAGCGTTGGGGACTACGAGCAGTACTTC.

The rearrangement uses TRBV5-1 and TRBJ1-2; a weak D match, TRBD1 (6 bases). Trimming stripped 4 bases from V and 6 bases from J, with 16 bases between. Germline V gives CDR1 SGHRS, CDR2 YFSETQ. The CDR3 extends over 14 amino acids. CDR3: CASSKGDIRDGYTF. CDR3 coding DNA: TGCGCCAGCAGCAAGGGGGATATCCGAGATGGCTACACCTTC.

This clone was counted a single time. The chain is built from TRBV6-5 and TRBJ2-7; 8 nucleotides align to TRBD1. This CDR3 contains 15 residues. J was trimmed by 6 bases and V by 3 bases; bases with no gene match: 10. Germline CDR1 reads MNHEY; CDR2 reads SVGAGI. CDR3 residues: CASSYIVGQVSEQYF. The CDR3 region has the DNA TGTGCCAGCAGTTATATCGTGGGACAGGTCTCCGAGCAGTACTTC.

The gene calls are TRBV5-8 and TRBJ1-1; no definite D call. Per the germline V gene, CDR1 is SGHTS and CDR2 is YDEGEE. V was cut by 2 bases and J by 4 bases, with 9 bases left in between. The CDR3 contains 13 residues. This chain's CDR3 is CASSFWVATEAFF. CDR3 in DNA: TGTGCCAGCAGCTTTTGGGTGGCCACTGAAGCTTTCTTT.

This chain connects TRBV29-1 to TRBJ2-7; TRBD1 agrees at 9 bases. Trimming took 7 bases from V and 4 from J; bases not matched to a gene: 8. The length of the CDR3 is 13 residues. CDR1 SQVTM and CDR2 ANQGSEA come from the germline V gene. Written as DNA, the CDR3 is TGCAGCGAAACCCCGGGACAGGGTTACGAGCAGTACTTC. Protein product: CSETPGQGYEQYF.

This chain uses TRBV7-6 with TRBJ2-5; 14 nucleotides agree with TRBD2. This CDR3 spans 18 amino acids. Germline assignment: CDR1 SGHVS and CDR2 FNYEAQ. V trimming: 4 bases; J trimming: 5 bases; junction bases outside the gene matches: 12. This CDR3 reads CASSSYRVGLAGEETQYF. The CDR3 DNA is TGTGCCAGCAGCTCCTACCGCGTGGGACTAGCGGGAGAGGAGACCCAGTACTTC.

The chain employs TRBV30 and TRBJ1-1; TRBD1 might be the D (6 bases). V lost 5 bases to trimming and J lost 0 bases, with 10 bases between them. Germline CDR1 GTSNPN, CDR2 SVGIG (reference sequence). The CDR3 contains 13 residues. CDR3 nucleotides: TGTGCCTGGGGACAGCTCATGAACACTGAAGCTTTCTTT. This codes for CAWGQLMNTEAFF. Full variable domain (rest looked up from reference TRBV30 and TRBJ1-1): SQTIHQWPATLVQPVGSPLSLECTVEGTSNPNLYWYRQAAGRGLQLLFYSVGIGQISSEVPQNLSASRPQDRQFILSSKKLLLSDSGFYLCAWGQLMNTEAFFGQGTRLTVV.

The V call is TRBV18, the J call TRBJ2-1; perhaps TRBD2 as D (6 bases). Germline-derived CDR1 and CDR2 are KGHSH and LQKENI. The CDR3 is 15 amino acids. V lost 1 base, J lost 5 bases, and 12 bases lay in between. The DNA of the CDR3 is TGTGCCAGCTCACCACGGGATAGCGGCCACAATGAGCAGTTCTTC. Amino acid sequence: CASSPRDSGHNEQFF. Full variable domain (remainder filled in from reference TRBV18 and TRBJ2-1): NAGVMQNPRHLVRRRGQEARLRCSPMKGHSHVYWYRQLPEEGLKFMVYLQKENIIDESGMPKERFSAEFPKEGPSILRIQQVVRGDSAAYFCASSPRDSGHNEQFFGPGTRLTVL.

J is TRBJ2-5 and V is TRBV6-4, with TRBD2 identical over 8 bases. The germline V gene encodes CDR1 MRHNA and CDR2 SNTAGT. Trimming at V came to 4 bases and at J to 5 bases, leaving 6 bases not matched to a gene. CDR3 size: 14 residues. Here the CDR3 reads CASSASGSGETQYF. Here the CDR3 DNA reads TGTGCCAGCAGTGCGAGCGGGAGTGGGGAGACCCAGTACTTC.

The CDR3 spells CASSLGLAGGYQETQYF. CDR3 in DNA: TGTGCCAGCAGTTTAGGACTAGCGGGAGGCTACCAAGAGACCCAGTACTTC. This chain links TRBV28 with TRBJ2-5, with 14 bases lining up with TRBD2. After removal of 2 bases from V and 0 bases from J, the junction contained 2 bases not matched to a gene. Germline-derived CDR1 and CDR2 are MDHEN and SYDVKM. The CDR3 covers 17 residues. Variable domain in full (rest from reference TRBV28 and TRBJ2-5): DVKVTQSSRYLVKRTGEKVFLECVQDMDHENMFWYRQDPGLGLRLIYFSYDVKMKEKGDIPEGYSVSREKKERFSLILESASTNQTSMYLCASSLGLAGGYQETQYFGPGTRLLVL.

The J gene is TRBJ2-3, the V gene TRBV7-9, with TRBD2 as a possible D gene (6 bases). The CDR3 has 14 amino acids. V lost 1 base and J lost 2, with 7 bases in between. Germline assignment: CDR1 SEHNR and CDR2 FQNEAQ (reference sequence). CDR3 sequence reads: CASSLVDYTDTQYF. The DNA for the CDR3 is TGTGCCAGCAGCTTAGTGGACTACACAGATACGCAGTATTTT.

This clone appeared a few times. CDR3 sequence (DNA): TGTGCCACCAGCAGAGATCTCTGGTTAGAGGGGTCGAATGAAAAACTGTTTTTT. As protein: CATSRDLWLEGSNEKLFF. The rearrangement uses TRBV15 and TRBJ1-4; possible D gene TRBD1, 5 bases. Trimming removed 0 bases from V and 5 bases from J, with 19 bases in between. Germline lookup yields CDR1 LNHNV and CDR2 YYDKDF (reference sequence). This CDR3 spans 18 amino acids.

By sample fraction, this clone is large. The chain has TRBV5-4 and TRBJ2-7; TRBD1 might be the D (5 bases). This CDR3 spans 15 amino acids. Germline V lookup: CDR1 SGHNT, CDR2 YYREEE (reference sequence). V was clipped by 2 bases and J by 6 bases, with 18 bases between them. This CDR3 reads CASSLGAGPAGEQYF. The CDR3 DNA sequence: TGTGCCAGCAGCTTAGGGGCCGGACCCGCCGGCGAGCAGTACTTC.

The chain has TRBV6-7 and TRBJ1-5; D may be TRBD1 (6 bases). TRBV6-7 is sorted into the ORF group, with uncertain function. The germline V and J ends were trimmed by 6 bases and 6 bases, with 15 bases remaining between them. The CDR3 has 14 amino acids. The CDR3 loop reads CASRIAGVRQPQHF. The CDR3 DNA follows: TGTGCCAGCAGGATAGCAGGGGTGCGTCAGCCCCAGCATTTT.

The V gene is TRBV18, the J gene TRBJ1-1; D not certain. V was pared by 1 base and J by 2 bases, with 8 bases between. This CDR3 has 14 residues. CDR1 KGHSH and CDR2 LQKENI come from the germline V gene. CDR3 DNA sequence: TGTGCCAGCTCACCACTCGCGGATAACACTGAAGCTTTCTTT. This translates into CASSPLADNTEAFF.

V and J are TRBV29-1 and TRBJ1-1, with D uncertain. Germline loops: CDR1 SQVTM, CDR2 ANQGSEA. The CDR3 totals 15 residues. V lost 2 bases to trimming and J lost 1 base, with 14 bases between them. The CDR3 DNA is TGCAGCGTTGAATCCCGGGCCCGCGGGAACACTGAAGCTTTCTTT. Protein: CSVESRARGNTEAFF.

The J gene is TRBJ2-7, the V gene TRBV7-2; unclear D gene. The CDR3 is 10 amino acids. V was clipped by 5 bases and J by 7 bases, with 6 bases between them. Germline V CDR1 and CDR2: SGHTA, FQGNSA. The CDR3 nucleotides are TGTGCCAGCAGCCATGGAGAGCAGTACTTC. It codes for CASSHGEQYF.

Only a few counts were recorded for this clone. CDR3 DNA sequence: TGTGCCAGCAGCACGGGACTAGCGGGAAAGACCCAGTACTTC. Encoded protein: CASSTGLAGKTQYF. The rearrangement links TRBV6-5 to TRBJ2-5; TRBD2 matches at 13 bases. The J segment lost 6 bases and the V segment lost 6 bases, leaving 4 bases of the junction unmatched. The CDR3 length is 14 residues. CDR1 and CDR2 from the germline V gene are MNHEY and SVGAGI.

The chain is built from TRBV28 and TRBJ1-5; D remains ambiguous. V was cut by 6 bases and J by 5 bases, with 14 bases left in between. From germline, CDR1 is MDHEN and CDR2 SYDVKM. There are 14 residues in the CDR3. The CDR3 coding sequence is TGTGCCAGCAGATATCCGGTTTTGGATCAGCCCCAGCATTTT. This encodes CASRYPVLDQPQHF.

The chain couples TRBV30 to TRBJ2-7; the D is unclear. The germline gives CDR1 GTSNPN, CDR2 SVGIG (reference sequence). The length of the CDR3 is 12 residues. Trimming stripped 1 base from V and 3 bases from J, with 7 bases between. CDR3 DNA: TGTGCCTGGAGTGATTCTATCTACGAGCAGTACTTC. As protein: CAWSDSIYEQYF.

The sample holds a few counts of this clone. V and J are TRBV28 and TRBJ2-1, with D perhaps matching TRBD2 (6 bases). The V gene's germline CDR1 is MDHEN and CDR2 SYDVKM. The CDR3 has 11 amino acids. V was pared by 5 bases and J by 10 bases, with 9 bases between. The CDR3 DNA sequence: TGTGCCAGCAGTGACCTAGCGGAGCAGTTCTTC. Its protein is CASSDLAEQFF.

V is TRBV9 and J is TRBJ2-7; D call uncertain. Germline CDR1 is SGDLS and CDR2 is YYNGEE. This CDR3 has 14 residues. V was pared by 0 bases and J by 1 base, with 8 bases between. The CDR3 DNA reads as TGTGCCAGCAGCGTAGGAGGCGTTTCCTACGAGCAGTACTTC. This sequence encodes CASSVGGVSYEQYF.

The gene calls are TRBV15 and TRBJ2-3; 10 bases map to TRBD2. J lost 1 base, V lost 8 bases, and 3 bases had no gene match. The germline CDR1 and CDR2 sequences are LNHNV and YYDKDF (reference sequence). The length of the CDR3 is 14 residues. This CDR3 is CATDGTSGTDTQYF. The CDR3 region has the DNA TGTGCCACCGACGGGACTAGCGGCACAGATACGCAGTATTTT.

The gene calls are TRBV7-3 and TRBJ2-3; D is unresolved. The CDR3 length is 12 residues. Trimming stripped 3 bases from V and 4 bases from J, with 5 bases between. Germline loops: CDR1 SGHTA, CDR2 FQGTGA. The CDR3 protein is CASSFYSDTQYF. CDR3 in DNA: TGTGCCAGCAGCTTTTATTCAGATACGCAGTATTTT.

Comments on this clone: Germline and junction disagree at one end, which may indicate a read error. This sequence joins TRBV27 and TRBJ2-7; D is unclear. This CDR3 has 12 amino acids. Germline values: CDR1 MNHEY, CDR2 SMNVEV (reference sequence). CDR3 residues: CASSSGSSEQYF. CDR3 in DNA: TGTGCCAGCAGTTCCGGGTCCTCCGAGCAGTACTTC.

This clone was found a few times. The chain recombines TRBV7-2 with TRBJ2-3; 16 nucleotides match TRBD2. The length of the CDR3 is 17 residues. V dropped 5 bases and J dropped 2; count of bases not matched to a gene: 4. Germline V gene lookup returns CDR1 SGHTA and CDR2 FQGNSA. For the CDR3, the DNA is TGTGCCAGCAGCCAGGGACTAGCGGGAGGGCCCACAGATACGCAGTATTTT. It specifies CASSQGLAGGPTDTQYF.

The chain recombines TRBV7-6 with TRBJ2-5, with D possibly being TRBD2 (6 bases). Trimming removed 5 bases at V and 2 bases at J, with 12 bases between. CDR3 length: 14 residues. Germline CDR1 reads SGHVS; CDR2 reads FNYEAQ. The CDR3 loop reads CASSAGLNQETQYF. As DNA, the CDR3 is TGTGCCAGCAGCGCGGGACTCAATCAAGAGACCCAGTACTTC.

The chain carries TRBV12-5 and TRBJ2-4; 14 bases map to TRBD2. This CDR3 has 22 residues. Germline assignment: CDR1 LGHNT and CDR2 FRNRAP. Trimming took 1 base from V and 0 from J; bases not matched to a gene: 14. CDR3 protein: CASGLEPLRGLAGVLAKNIQYF. CDR3 nucleotides: TGTGCTAGTGGTTTGGAACCACTTCGGGGACTAGCGGGAGTTTTAGCCAAAAACATTCAGTACTTC.

The chain has TRBV6-5 and TRBJ1-2; D may be TRBD1 (5 bases). The CDR3 runs to 15 residues. V was trimmed by 2 bases and J by 7 bases, leaving 17 bases between them. CDR1 is MNHEY, CDR2 SVGAGI, per germline. CDR3 nucleotide sequence: TGTGCCAGCAGTTACGGCCGGGATGCTGGGGGTGGCTACACCTTC. As protein: CASSYGRDAGGGYTF.

The chain links TRBV6-7 to TRBJ2-7; possibly TRBD2 for D (6 bases). TRBV6-7 is recorded as an ORF, its role being uncertain. The CDR3 is 15 amino acids. Trimming removed 0 bases at V and 6 bases at J, with 15 bases between. In DNA form, the CDR3 reads TGTGCCAGCAGTTACTCCGGAGGGAGAGGTGGCGAGCAGTACTTC. Its translation: CASSYSGGRGGEQYF.